This T cell receptor (beta chain) was captured in a study of blood T cell repertoires in COVID-19. Across the study: The United States, Italy and Spain were the sources of the acute and convalescent COVID-19 samples. PBMCs, B-cell-depleted T cells, or T cells were the source of the cDNA or gDNA that made up the material.

This clone was seen just once. CDR3 length equals 15 residues. In germline, CDR1 is MNHEY, CDR2 SVGAGI. Trimming cost V 6 bases and J 0 bases, with 11 bases left between them. Original methodology: The assay estimated nucleated cells by amplifying reference gene primers. The protocol was immunoSEQ multiplex PCR, while the TCRdb copy is restricted to in-frame clones and leaves out a portion. From that table come the V and J calls and clone size; the DNA was used to work out D and trimming. The data show about 220,000 clones, 70% to 90% seen once. The gene calls are TRBV6-5 and TRBJ2-2; possibly TRBD2 for D (6 bases). This sequence originates from a man in his fifties or sixties who had recovered from COVID-19. The sequencing sample was made of peripheral blood. CDR3 in DNA: TGTGCCAGCAGCCGGGAGAATCCGAACACCGGGGAGCTGTTTTTT. Translating it yields CASSRENPNTGELFF.